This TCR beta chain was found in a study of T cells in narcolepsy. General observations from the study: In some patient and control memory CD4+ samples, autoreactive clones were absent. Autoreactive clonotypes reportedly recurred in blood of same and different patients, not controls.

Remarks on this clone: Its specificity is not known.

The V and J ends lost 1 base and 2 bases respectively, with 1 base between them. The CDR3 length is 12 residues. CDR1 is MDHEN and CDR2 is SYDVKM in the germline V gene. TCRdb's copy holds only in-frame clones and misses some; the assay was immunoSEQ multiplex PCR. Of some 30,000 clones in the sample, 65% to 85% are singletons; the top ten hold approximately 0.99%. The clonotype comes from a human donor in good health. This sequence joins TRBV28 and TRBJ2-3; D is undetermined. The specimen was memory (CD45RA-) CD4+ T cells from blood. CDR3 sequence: CASSLFTDTQYF. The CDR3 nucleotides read TGTGCCAGCAGTTTATTCACAGATACGCAGTATTTT. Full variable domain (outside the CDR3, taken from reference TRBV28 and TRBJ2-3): DVKVTQSSRYLVKRTGEKVFLECVQDMDHENMFWYRQDPGLGLRLIYFSYDVKMKEKGDIPEGYSVSREKKERFSLILESASTNQTSMYLCASSLFTDTQYFGPGTRLTVL.